The clone carrying this T cell receptor beta chain appeared many times. V lost 6 bases and J lost 7; bases outside the gene matches: 6. The V gene's germline CDR1 is MNHEY and CDR2 SVGAGI. The CDR3 sequence is 13 residues long. Participant-given clinical history determined each cohort assignment. Some clones are missing from TCRdb's copy, which holds only in-frame ones; the method was immunoSEQ multiplex PCR. The sample carries a few hundred thousand clones, 87% recorded once. This sample was included in a study of blood T cell repertoires in COVID-19. The sequencing sample was made of PBMCs or T cells enriched from blood (not recorded which). This chain connects TRBV6-5 to TRBJ1-5; 7 bases fit TRBD1. The source of this sequence is a man aged 30 to 45 who had recovered from COVID-19. This CDR3 reads CASRPTGDQPQHF. CDR3 DNA: TGTGCCAGCAGGCCCACAGGGGACCAGCCCCAGCATTTT.